The 7 T cell receptor beta chains below come from one sample, sequenced in a study of T cells in Graves' hyperthyroidism and ophthalmopathy. The investigators amplified TCR beta CDR3 regions from RNA transcripts. First-round RT-PCR with HTBI primers amplified the TCR CDR3 region. TCRdb recomputed calls from the multiplex PCR reads with MiXCR, one row per CDR3 protein. The data contain around 300,000 distinct CDR3 sequences, around 20% of them singletons. The material sequenced was blood. These receptors were obtained from a man aged 50-60 years with Graves' ophthalmopathy.

This clonotype was found many times. The V gene is TRBV5-8, the J gene TRBJ2-1; a weak D match, TRBD1 (6 bases). Looked up from germline, CDR1 is SGHTS and CDR2 is YDEGEE. V was trimmed by 1 base and J by 6 bases, leaving 8 bases between them. This CDR3 comprises 13 residues. CDR3 bases: TGTGCCAGCAGCTTGAAAGGGGGCAATGAGCAGTTCTTC. Its protein is CASSLKGGNEQFF.

As regards this clonotype: This clone may be a read error of a much larger clone one base away. This rearrangement joins TRBV10-3 to TRBJ2-5; 14 bases are shared with TRBD2. CDR1 ENHRY and CDR2 SYGVKD come from the germline V gene. The CDR3 runs 18 residues. The CDR3 region has the DNA TGTGCCATCAGTGAGGGAGGACTAGCGGGAGGATTGGGGGAGACCCGGTACTTC. This encodes CAISEGGLAGGLGETRYF.

The table lists this clonotype with many counts. The rearrangement joins TRBV28 to TRBJ2-7; possibly TRBD1 for D (6 bases). The CDR3 sequence is 16 residues long. Germline-derived CDR1 and CDR2 are MDHEN and SYDVKM. The germline V and J ends were trimmed by 2 bases and 7 bases, with 21 bases remaining between them. The CDR3 nucleotides are TGTGCCAGCAGTTTAGGGTCGGGACACTCAAGAGGGGAGCAGTACTTC. It yields the protein CASSLGSGHSRGEQYF.

This clonotype was seen many times. The chain couples TRBV30 to TRBJ2-3; no clear D gene. This CDR3 has 12 amino acids. Germline V gives CDR1 GTSNPN, CDR2 SVGIG (reference sequence). Trimming shortened V by 2 bases and J by 2 bases, and 5 bases separated the two germline ends. In nucleotides, the CDR3 is TGTGCCTGGAGTTCTACCACAGATACGCAGTATTTT. Translated, it gives CAWSSTTDTQYF.

The chain carries TRBV14 and TRBJ1-1; unclear D gene. Trimming stripped 4 bases from V and 5 bases from J, with 11 bases between. The CDR3 length is 13 residues. Germline V lookup: CDR1 SGHDN, CDR2 FVKESK. The CDR3 is CASSRLPNTEAFF. The CDR3 nucleotides read TGTGCCAGCAGCCGCCTCCCCAATACTGAAGCTTTCTTT.

This clonotype has at least ten counts. The chain is built from TRBV30 and TRBJ1-5; TRBD1 aligns across 8 bases. V dropped 3 bases and J dropped 3; count of bases not matched to a gene: 4. Per the germline V gene, CDR1 is GTSNPN and CDR2 is SVGIG (reference sequence). The CDR3 totals 14 residues. The DNA for the CDR3 is TGTGCCTGGAGGGGGACAGGCGTCAATCAGCCCCAGCATTTT. Translating gives CAWRGTGVNQPQHF.

This clonotype was recorded at least ten times. The chain joins TRBV5-1 to TRBJ1-1; TRBD1 is a possible D gene (6 bases). Germline V gives CDR1 SGHRS, CDR2 YFSETQ. The CDR3 loop spans 16 amino acids. The ends were cut back, 0 bases at V and 4 bases at J, with 16 bases in the middle. This chain's CDR3 is CASSLGGADASTEAFF. CDR3 in DNA: TGCGCCAGCAGCTTGGGGGGGGCCGACGCCTCCACTGAAGCTTTCTTT.